The 17 T cell receptor beta chains reported below all come from one sample, sequenced in a study of blood T cell repertoires in COVID-19 (dated by TCRdb to 2018 to 2020). Library construction relied on the immunoSEQ multiplex PCR assay. TCRdb took over this immuneACCESS table, retaining in-frame rearrangements with V and J assigned. Such tables are incomplete; in checked studies, under half of the missing clones stem from an unresolved V gene, and the remainder is unexplained. A total of about 110,000 clones appear in this sample, 60% to 85% of them only once. Of the sample, more than 1.5% falls within the top ten clones. Sample: peripheral blood. The receptors shown here come from a woman aged 40-49 years with acute or convalescent COVID-19.

The chain couples TRBV7-6 to TRBJ2-1, with D maybe TRBD1 (6 bases). Germline V gene data show CDR1 as SGHVS and CDR2 as FNYEAQ. CDR3 length: 15 amino acids. Trimming removed 1 base at V and 4 bases at J, with 11 bases between. CDR3 region: CASSLEGHLYNEQFF. In DNA, the CDR3 is TGTGCCAGCAGCTTAGAGGGACATCTATACAATGAGCAGTTCTTC.

The J gene is TRBJ1-2, the V gene TRBV7-8; D gene unclear. V was cut by 2 bases and J by 3 bases, with 7 bases left in between. Germline V lookup: CDR1 SGHVS, CDR2 FQNEAQ. This CDR3 spans 13 amino acids. CDR3: CASSLSQDYGYTF. The CDR3 DNA reads TGTGCCAGCAGCTTATCCCAGGACTATGGCTACACCTTC.

V usage is TRBV19 and J usage is TRBJ1-4, with TRBD1 identical over 8 bases. CDR3 length equals 14 residues. V was pared by 3 bases and J by 7 bases, with 4 bases of the junction left unmatched. Germline loops: CDR1 LNHDA, CDR2 SQIVND (reference sequence). CDR3 loop: CASSMNRGSEKLFF. The CDR3 nucleotides are TGTGCCAGTAGTATGAACAGGGGGAGTGAAAAACTGTTTTTT. The full variable domain, its missing parts supplied by reference TRBV19 and TRBJ1-4, is DGGITQSPKYLFRKEGQNVTLSCEQNLNHDAMYWYRQDPGQGLRLIYYSQIVNDFQKGDIAEGYSVSREKKESFPLTVTSAQKNPTAFYLCASSMNRGSEKLFFGSGTQLSVL.

The chain is built from TRBV27 and TRBJ1-2, with a possible D match to TRBD1 (5 bases). Looked up from germline, CDR1 is MNHEY and CDR2 is SMNVEV (reference sequence). The germline V and J ends were trimmed by 3 bases and 3 bases, with 8 bases remaining between them. The CDR3 runs to 13 residues. The chain's CDR3 is CASSLGRDYGYTF. The CDR3 nucleotides read TGTGCCAGCAGTTTGGGCAGGGACTATGGCTACACCTTC.

The J gene is TRBJ2-7, the V gene TRBV6-1, with 13 bases fitting TRBD2. The CDR3 totals 18 residues. The V segment lost 4 bases and the J segment 0 bases; nucleotides outside the gene matches: 9. Germline CDR1 is MNHNS and CDR2 is SASEGT. In DNA, the CDR3 is TGTGCCAGCAGTGTTCCCACTAGCGGGGGGGGAAGCTCCTACGAGCAGTACTTC. It specifies CASSVPTSGGGSSYEQYF.

The V and J genes are TRBV10-3 and TRBJ2-3; D not resolved. In germline, CDR1 is ENHRY, CDR2 SYGVKD. Trimming cost V 4 bases and J 3 bases, with 8 bases left between them. The CDR3 totals 13 residues. The CDR3 nucleotides are TGTGCCATCAGTGTGGCATTAACAGATACGCAGTATTTT. Its translation: CAISVALTDTQYF.

By proportion, this clone is medium-sized. The chain links TRBV29-1 to TRBJ2-7; D is possibly TRBD1 (5 bases). Trimming took off 7 bases at V and 2 bases at J, with 9 bases between the two ends. Per the germline V gene, CDR1 is SQVTM and CDR2 is ANQGSEA. CDR3 size: 11 residues. CDR3 coding DNA: TGCAGCGCACAGGCCGCCTACGAGCAGTACTTC. Protein sequence: CSAQAAYEQYF.

The V call is TRBV4-1, the J call TRBJ1-2, with 10 bases fitting TRBD1. Germline V gene sequence: CDR1 MGHRA, CDR2 YSYEKL. The CDR3 spans 15 residues. J was trimmed by 4 bases and V by 0 bases; bases with no gene match: 2. The CDR3 loop reads CASSQDRDRGYGYTF. The DNA of the CDR3 is TGCGCCAGCAGCCAAGATCGGGACAGGGGCTATGGCTACACCTTC.

The chain recombines TRBV6-4 with TRBJ1-1; D perhaps matches TRBD1 (5 bases). The CDR3 runs 14 residues. Germline values: CDR1 MRHNA, CDR2 SNTAGT. The V end lost 0 bases, the J end lost 4 bases, and 9 bases lay between the germline ends. As DNA, the CDR3 is TGTGCCAGCAGTGACTCGATGGGGGGCACTGAAGCTTTCTTT. Residues: CASSDSMGGTEAFF.

The genes are TRBV5-5 and TRBJ1-4; 7 positions match TRBD1. CDR1 and CDR2 (germline): SGHKS, YYEKEE (reference sequence). The junction had 6 bases not matched to a gene; V was cut back by 0 bases and J by 7 bases. The CDR3 consists of 15 residues. In DNA form, the CDR3 reads TGTGCCAGCAGCTTGGGAGACAGGGATGTTGAAAAACTGTTTTTT. Amino acid sequence: CASSLGDRDVEKLFF.

This clone is medium-sized (0.01 to 0.1%) within its sample. The chain employs TRBV25-1 and TRBJ1-2, with D possibly being TRBD1 (5 bases). The CDR3 spans 12 residues. Trimming pared 4 bases from V and 5 bases from J, leaving 8 bases between. Germline V gives CDR1 MGHDK, CDR2 SYGVNS. CDR3 region: CASSVGEYGYTF. The CDR3 DNA reads TGTGCCAGCAGTGTAGGGGAATATGGCTACACCTTC.

This clone was seen more than once but under ten times. J is TRBJ1-5 and V is TRBV10-3; D is undetermined. CDR3 size: 16 residues. V lost 0 bases and J 2 bases, leaving 11 bases between the germline ends. Looked up from germline, CDR1 is ENHRY and CDR2 is SYGVKD. This chain's CDR3 is CAISESNPVGNQPQHF. The CDR3 nucleotides read TGTGCCATCAGTGAGTCGAATCCGGTGGGCAATCAGCCCCAGCATTTT.

This sequence joins TRBV5-5 and TRBJ2-1; TRBD2 might be the D (5 bases). The CDR3 has 14 amino acids. The ends were cut back, 4 bases at V and 8 bases at J, with 16 bases in the middle. Germline lookup yields CDR1 SGHKS and CDR2 YYEKEE (reference sequence). The CDR3 sequence: CASSVEGLSHEQFF. DNA for the CDR3: TGTGCCAGCAGCGTAGAAGGACTTTCCCATGAGCAGTTCTTC.

V gene TRBV12-5 combines with J gene TRBJ2-5, with D possibly being TRBD2 (5 bases). This CDR3 has 14 amino acids. Trimming stripped 2 bases from V and 2 bases from J, with 9 bases between. Germline lookup yields CDR1 LGHNT and CDR2 FRNRAP. CDR3 bases: TGTGCTAGTGGTTTGTCGGGGTGGCAAGAGACCCAGTACTTC. This translates into CASGLSGWQETQYF.

V is TRBV6-6 and J is TRBJ1-4; possible D gene TRBD1, 6 bases. Trimming removed 5 bases from V and 5 bases from J, with 21 bases in between. CDR1 is MNHNY and CDR2 is SVGAGI in the germline V gene (reference sequence). This CDR3 has 17 amino acids. For the CDR3, the DNA is TGTGCCAGCAGTCCCTGGACAGCCGGGTGGGGGAATGAAAAACTGTTTTTT. Protein product: CASSPWTAGWGNEKLFF.

The chain has TRBV28 and TRBJ2-1; D is possibly TRBD2 (6 bases). The V gene lost 6 bases and the J gene lost 0 bases, with 15 bases spanning the gap. CDR1 MDHEN and CDR2 SYDVKM come from the germline V gene. The CDR3 extends over 16 amino acids. CDR3 sequence (DNA): TGTGCCAGCAGGGGGGGACTCGCGAGCTCCTACAATGAGCAGTTCTTC. This translates into CASRGGLASSYNEQFF.

This clone was picked up a small number of times. V gene TRBV5-1 combines with J gene TRBJ2-5, with D perhaps matching TRBD1 (8 bases). Germline CDR1 and CDR2: SGHRS and YFSETQ. This CDR3 comprises 16 residues. The germline V and J ends were trimmed by 5 bases and 5 bases, with 22 bases remaining between them. The CDR3, as DNA: TGCGCCAGCAGTCACCGCGCTACAGGGGGGGTGGAGACCCAGTACTTC. This codes for CASSHRATGGVETQYF.